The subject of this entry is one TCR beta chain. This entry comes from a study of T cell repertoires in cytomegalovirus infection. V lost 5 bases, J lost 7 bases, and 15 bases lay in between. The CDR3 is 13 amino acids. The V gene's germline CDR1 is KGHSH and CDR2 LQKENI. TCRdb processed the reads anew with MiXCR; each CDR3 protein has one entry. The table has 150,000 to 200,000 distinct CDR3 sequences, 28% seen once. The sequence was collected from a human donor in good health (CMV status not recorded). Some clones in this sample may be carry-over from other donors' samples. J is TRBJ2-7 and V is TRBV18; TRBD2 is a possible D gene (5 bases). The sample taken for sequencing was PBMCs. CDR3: CASSGSGKREQYF. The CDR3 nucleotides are TGTGCCAGCTCAGGGTCGGGGAAGAGGGAGCAGTACTTC.